This TCR beta chain was captured in a study of T cell responses to AZD1222 COVID-19 vaccine. Study-wide results and caveats: Spike-specific TCRs gained breadth and depth after people received two AZD1222 doses.

The CDR3 is made up of 16 amino acids. Germline V gene data show CDR1 as SGDLS and CDR2 as YYNGEE. Between the trimmed V and J ends, which lost 3 bases and 1 base, there was a span of 16 bases. Sequencing was performed with immunoSEQ multiplex PCR; in TCRdb, only in-frame clones are kept and a portion is missing. The data hold about 130,000 clones, with roughly 88% observed a single time. With regard to this clone: Its antigen remains unidentified.

Second-dose schedules of about 4 or about 12 weeks were combined. This chain joins TRBV9 and TRBJ1-2, with D possibly being TRBD1 (5 bases). This sequence originates from an adult who received the AZD1222 COVID-19 vaccine. Sequenced here: peripheral blood, sampled 28 days after the second AZD1222 dose. The DNA for the CDR3 is TGTGCCAGCAGCGGGATGGGGCAAAGAATTAACTATGGCTACACCTTC. Its protein product is CASSGMGQRINYGYTF. The whole variable domain, filled in from reference TRBV9 and TRBJ1-2, reads DSGVTQTPKHLITATGQRVTLRCSPRSGDLSVYWYQQSLDQGLQFLIQYYNGEERAKGNILERFSAQQFPDLHSELNLSSLELGDSALYFCASSGMGQRINYGYTFGSGTRLTVV.